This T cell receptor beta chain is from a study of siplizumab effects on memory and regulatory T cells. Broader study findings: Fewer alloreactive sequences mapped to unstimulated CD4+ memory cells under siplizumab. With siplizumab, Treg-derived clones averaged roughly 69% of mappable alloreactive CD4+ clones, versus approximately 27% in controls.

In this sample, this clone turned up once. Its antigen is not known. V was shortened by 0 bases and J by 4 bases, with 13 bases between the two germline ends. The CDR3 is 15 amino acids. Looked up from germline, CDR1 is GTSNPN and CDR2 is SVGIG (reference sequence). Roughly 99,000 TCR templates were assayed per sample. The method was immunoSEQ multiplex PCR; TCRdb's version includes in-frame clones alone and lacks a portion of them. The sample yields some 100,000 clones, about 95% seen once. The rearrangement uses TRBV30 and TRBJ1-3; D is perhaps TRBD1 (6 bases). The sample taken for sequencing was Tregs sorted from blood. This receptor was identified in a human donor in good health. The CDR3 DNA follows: TGTGCCTGGAGTGTCCGGGGGGCGCTCGGAAACACCATATATTTT. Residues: CAWSVRGALGNTIYF.